Each of the 28 T cell receptor beta chains below was sequenced from the same sample in a study of identical twins (dated by TCRdb to the mid-2010s). The method behind the library was 5' RACE. The sequencer was an Illumina HiSeq 2000. TCRdb applied fastp at Q25 and MiXCR to the public reads, then kept only in-frame beta chains. Entries are consolidated by CDR3 protein sequence, retaining the most common genes and DNA. A total of 250,000 or so distinct CDR3 sequences appear in this sample, around 8.8% of them only once. The biggest ten clones account for 3% to 3.5% of the sample. Another study also made use of these data, one on yellow fever vaccine responses in identical twins.

The specimen was CD8+ T cells sorted from blood. Source of these receptors: a woman between 18 and 29 years old in good health.

The chain carries TRBV15 and TRBJ2-4; D is possibly TRBD1 (6 bases). Germline loops: CDR1 LNHNV, CDR2 YYDKDF (reference sequence). The CDR3 runs 14 residues. The V and J ends lost 6 bases and 5 bases respectively, with 14 bases between them. CDR3 DNA sequence: TGTGCCACCAGAGAGGGAGAGGGGGAAAACATTCAGTACTTC. Encoded protein: CATREGEGENIQYF. Together with reference TRBV15 and TRBJ2-4, the CDR3 gives the full variable domain: DAMVIQNPRYQVTQFGKPVTLSCSQTLNHNVMYWYQQKSSQAPKLLFHYYDKDFNNEADTPDNFQSRRPNTSFCFLDIRSPGLGDTAMYLCATREGEGENIQYFGAGTRLSVL.

The rearrangement uses TRBV6-1 and TRBJ2-6; D is possibly TRBD1 (6 bases). Per the germline V gene, CDR1 is MNHNS and CDR2 is SASEGT. Trimming took 7 bases from V and 2 from J, leaving 12 bases between them. This CDR3 is 15 amino acids long. The CDR3 loop reads CASTTNRAGANVLTF. CDR3 sequence (DNA): TGTGCCAGCACTACAAACAGGGCTGGGGCCAACGTCCTGACTTTC.

Comments on this clonotype: Since a much larger clone is just one base distant, this may be a read error. CDR3 sequence: CASSLQACEQYF. The CDR3 region has the DNA TGTGCCAGCAGCTTACAAGCCTGCGAGCAGTACTTC. The chain employs TRBV7-9 and TRBJ2-7; no clear D gene. Germline assignment: CDR1 SEHNR and CDR2 FQNEAQ (reference sequence). The V and J ends lost 2 bases and 6 bases respectively, with 8 bases between them. The CDR3 covers 12 residues.

The V gene is TRBV4-3, the J gene TRBJ2-3; 12 bases fit TRBD1. CDR3 size: 16 residues. The germline V gene encodes CDR1 LGHNA and CDR2 YSLEER. V shed 1 base and J 4 bases; nucleotides not matched to a gene: 3. The CDR3 DNA follows: TGCGCCAGCAGCCAAGCGGGACAGGGGGCCGCAGATACGCAGTATTTT. It translates to CASSQAGQGAADTQYF.

This clonotype was seen a handful of times. The chain has TRBV2 and TRBJ2-1; D unclear. The germline gives CDR1 SNHLY, CDR2 FYNNEI. This CDR3 contains 11 residues. V was pared by 1 base and J by 8 bases, with 3 bases between. CDR3 sequence: CASSEGDEQFF. The DNA for the CDR3 is TGTGCCAGCAGTGAAGGTGATGAGCAGTTCTTC.

This clonotype was observed at least ten times. The chain employs TRBV12-3 or TRBV12-4 and TRBJ1-1; 8 bases are a match to TRBD1. Trimming at V came to 1 base and at J to 7 bases, leaving 5 bases not matched to a gene. The CDR3 sequence is 14 residues long. CDR3 nucleotides: TGTGCCAGCAGTTTAGGAGGACAGGGCCGTGAAGCTTTCTTT. Protein: CASSLGGQGREAFF.

In this sample, this clonotype turned up a few times. The chain links TRBV7-6 to TRBJ2-7; TRBD1 is a possible D gene (6 bases). V dropped 5 bases and J dropped 7 bases, with 12 bases sitting between them. Germline CDR1 and CDR2: SGHVS and FNYEAQ. CDR3 length: 12 residues. CDR3 in amino acids: CASSPGQREQYF. Written as DNA, the CDR3 is TGTGCCAGCAGCCCCGGACAGCGAGAGCAGTACTTC.

This clonotype came up a few times. The chain is built from TRBV9 and TRBJ2-1, with D uncertain. The CDR3 has 14 amino acids. V was cut by 4 bases and J by 8 bases, with 16 bases left in between. The germline CDR1 and CDR2 sequences are SGDLS and YYNGEE. The CDR3 here is CASSSSQYRDEQFF. The CDR3 DNA is TGTGCCAGCAGCTCATCACAGTACCGGGATGAGCAGTTCTTC.

The chain carries TRBV18 and TRBJ2-5; weak D call: TRBD2 (6 bases). The CDR3 is made up of 18 amino acids. Per germline, CDR1 KGHSH and CDR2 LQKENI. V was pared by 2 bases and J by 2 bases, with 21 bases between. CDR3 sequence: CASSPTSSAGKGQETQYF. Written as DNA, the CDR3 is TGTGCCAGCTCACCAACAAGTTCGGCGGGGAAAGGTCAAGAGACCCAGTACTTC. The full variable domain, its missing parts supplied by reference TRBV18 and TRBJ2-5, is NAGVMQNPRHLVRRRGQEARLRCSPMKGHSHVYWYRQLPEEGLKFMVYLQKENIIDESGMPKERFSAEFPKEGPSILRIQQVVRGDSAAYFCASSPTSSAGKGQETQYFGPGTRLLVL.

This clonotype was seen a few times. The chain is built from TRBV12-3 or TRBV12-4 and TRBJ1-6; D is perhaps TRBD1 (5 bases). The V end was cut by 3 bases, the J end by 14 bases, with 14 bases between. The CDR3 runs to 13 residues. The CDR3 DNA reads as TGTGCCAGCAGTTTTACAGGCCCGGAATCCCTCCACTTT. It yields the protein CASSFTGPESLHF.

At least ten counts were recorded for this clonotype. The genes are TRBV28 and TRBJ2-7; D ambiguous. CDR1 and CDR2 from the germline V gene are MDHEN and SYDVKM. The CDR3 spans 14 residues. V lost 6 bases and J 5 bases, leaving 17 bases between the germline ends. The CDR3 reads CASRPSGTSNEQYF. CDR3 DNA: TGTGCCAGCAGACCCTCCGGTACATCTAACGAGCAGTACTTC.

This clonotype was seen more than once but under ten times. This chain links TRBV4-3 with TRBJ2-3; 8 nucleotides match TRBD2. The germline V gene has CDR1 LGHNA and CDR2 YSLEER. The CDR3 sequence is 18 residues long. V shed 3 bases, J shed 2 bases, and the junction held 13 bases outside the gene matches. The DNA of the CDR3 is TGCGCCAGCAGCCAGGGCCGGGTTAGCGGGATGATCACAGATACGCAGTATTTT. Translation gives CASSQGRVSGMITDTQYF.

The chain is built from TRBV27 and TRBJ2-3; 10 nucleotides align to TRBD2. The V gene end was trimmed by 5 bases and the J gene end by 4 bases; junction bases not matched to a gene: 6. Germline V gene lookup returns CDR1 MNHEY and CDR2 SMNVEV (reference sequence). This CDR3 is built from 15 residues. The CDR3 DNA is TGTGCCAGCAGTCACGCACTAGCGGGGCCAGATACGCAGTATTTT. It encodes CASSHALAGPDTQYF.

The V call is TRBV5-1, the J call TRBJ2-3; 11 positions match TRBD2. CDR1 is SGHRS and CDR2 is YFSETQ in the germline V gene. V lost 1 base and J lost 2; bases outside the gene matches: 21. The CDR3 sequence is 22 residues long. The CDR3 loop is CASSLIGQPNTTSGGHTDTQYF. CDR3 nucleotide sequence: TGCGCCAGCAGCTTGATCGGACAGCCGAATACTACTAGCGGGGGACACACAGATACGCAGTATTTT.

This clonotype was detected a few times. This chain uses TRBV20-1 with TRBJ2-1; TRBD1 or TRBD2 may be the D gene (5 bases each). The germline CDR1 and CDR2 sequences are DFQATT and SNEGSKA (reference sequence). Trimming took off 6 bases at V and 1 base at J, with 16 bases between the two ends. The length of the CDR3 is 15 residues. CDR3 in amino acids: CSAATGTVSYNEQFF. The CDR3 coding sequence is TGCAGTGCGGCGACCGGGACGGTTTCCTACAATGAGCAGTTCTTC.

This clonotype has just a few counts. This sequence joins TRBV28 and TRBJ2-7, with a weak D call TRBD1 (6 bases). Trimming cost V 2 bases and J 2 bases, with 10 bases left between them. The germline gives CDR1 MDHEN, CDR2 SYDVKM. CDR3 length: 14 residues. CDR3 protein: CASSLRTVTYEQYF. CDR3 nucleotide sequence: TGTGCCAGCAGTTTACGGACAGTAACCTACGAGCAGTACTTC. The variable domain in full, completed from reference TRBV28 and TRBJ2-7, reads DVKVTQSSRYLVKRTGEKVFLECVQDMDHENMFWYRQDPGLGLRLIYFSYDVKMKEKGDIPEGYSVSREKKERFSLILESASTNQTSMYLCASSLRTVTYEQYFGPGTRLTVT.

This clonotype was counted many times. The chain uses TRBV21-1 and TRBJ2-1; the D call of TRBD2 is as the table states it, not checked on the DNA. TRBV21-1 is labeled a pseudogene. CDR3 length: 16 residues. The CDR3 nucleotides read TGTGCCAGCAGCAAAGTCAAAAGGATCTCTGGAGGTGAGCAGTTCTTC. It encodes CASSKVKRISGGEQFF.

This clonotype came up a few times. This sequence joins TRBV18 and TRBJ2-1; D is possibly TRBD1 or TRBD2 (6 bases each). From germline, CDR1 is KGHSH and CDR2 LQKENI. The CDR3 has 13 amino acids. V dropped 3 bases and J dropped 8 bases, with 11 bases sitting between them. The CDR3 reads CASSPLGGDEQFF. The CDR3 DNA follows: TGTGCCAGCTCACCCCTCGGGGGCGATGAGCAGTTCTTC.

This clonotype was counted a few times. The chain couples TRBV4-3 to TRBJ1-1, with D tentatively TRBD1 (5 bases). The CDR3 length is 15 residues. Trimming shortened V by 3 bases and J by 1 base, and 12 bases separated the two germline ends. Germline lookup yields CDR1 LGHNA and CDR2 YSLEER. DNA of the CDR3: TGCGCCAGCAGCCAGATCCTCCAGGGGAACACTGAAGCTTTCTTT. Its translation is CASSQILQGNTEAFF.

This clonotype has a handful of counts. The rearrangement uses TRBV29-1 and TRBJ2-5, with 10 bases that match TRBD2. The germline gives CDR1 SQVTM, CDR2 ANQGSEA. The CDR3 is made up of 15 amino acids. V shed 5 bases and J 0 bases; nucleotides not matched to a gene: 6. CDR3 nucleotides: TGCAGCGTTTTCCCTCTAGCGGGGGACCAAGAGACCCAGTACTTC. It codes for CSVFPLAGDQETQYF.

The chain is built from TRBV7-8 and TRBJ2-1; D might be TRBD2 (6 bases). Germline V lookup: CDR1 SGHVS, CDR2 FQNEAQ. CDR3 length equals 17 residues. Trimming cost V 1 base and J 4 bases, with 17 bases left between them. The CDR3 reads CASSLGTSGDWYNEQFF. CDR3 in DNA: TGTGCCAGCAGCTTAGGAACGTCGGGGGACTGGTACAATGAGCAGTTCTTC.

The table lists this clonotype with a few counts. The rearrangement links TRBV4-1 to TRBJ2-7, with 8 bases identical to TRBD1. CDR3 size: 15 residues. V trimming: 4 bases; J trimming: 2 bases; junction bases outside the gene matches: 7. Germline CDR1 MGHRA, CDR2 YSYEKL. The CDR3 bases are TGCGCCAGCAGCCCAGCCGGGACAGGCCCCTACGAGCAGTACTTC. This codes for CASSPAGTGPYEQYF.

V and J are TRBV24-1 and TRBJ2-1; no firm D call. V was trimmed by 4 bases and J by 4 bases, leaving 4 bases between them. The CDR3 sequence is 12 residues long. Germline values: CDR1 KGHDR, CDR2 SFDVKD. CDR3 sequence (DNA): TGTGCCACCAGTGAAGGTTACAATGAGCAGTTCTTC. Translated: CATSEGYNEQFF.

The rearrangement uses TRBV27 and TRBJ2-7; D unresolved. Looked up from germline, CDR1 is MNHEY and CDR2 is SMNVEV (reference sequence). V was pared by 7 bases and J by 4 bases, with 11 bases between. There are 12 residues in the CDR3. The CDR3 nucleotides are TGTGCCAGCAAAATAGGAACTTACGAGCAGTACTTC. Its translation is CASKIGTYEQYF.

The V and J genes are TRBV14 and TRBJ2-1; D gene unclear. This CDR3 is built from 13 residues. Trimming removed 1 base at V and 8 bases at J, with 9 bases between. The germline V gene encodes CDR1 SGHDN and CDR2 FVKESK. CDR3 sequence reads: CASSQGHDYEQFF. The CDR3 nucleotides read TGTGCCAGCAGCCAAGGTCACGATTATGAGCAGTTCTTC.

The V call is TRBV10-2, the J call TRBJ2-1; D might be TRBD2 (5 bases). Germline V gene sequence: CDR1 WSHSY, CDR2 SAAADI. CDR3 size: 13 residues. Trimming shortened V by 10 bases and J by 3 bases, and 13 bases separated the two germline ends. In DNA, the CDR3 is TGCGCCACCTCGGACTCATACTACAATGAGCAGTTCTTC. Translation: CATSDSYYNEQFF.

In its sample, this clonotype was seen a few times. The J gene is TRBJ2-2, the V gene TRBV7-2; 8 nucleotides align to TRBD1. The J segment lost 0 bases and the V segment lost 0 bases, leaving 3 bases of the junction unmatched. This CDR3 has 17 amino acids. Germline CDR1 reads SGHTA; CDR2 reads FQGNSA. DNA for the CDR3: TGTGCCAGCAGCTTAGCGGCGGACAGGGCGAACACCGGGGAGCTGTTTTTT. Its translation: CASSLAADRANTGELFF.

CDR3 protein: CASSPSWSSYNEQFF. The DNA of the CDR3 is TGTGCCAGCAGTCCGAGCTGGAGCTCCTACAATGAGCAGTTCTTC. V is TRBV27 and J is TRBJ2-1, with D unresolved. Trimming removed 5 bases at V and 0 bases at J, with 11 bases between. The CDR3 has 15 residues. Germline values: CDR1 MNHEY, CDR2 SMNVEV (reference sequence).